These 31 T cell receptor beta chains were all obtained from the same sample, sequenced in a study of identical twins. TCRdb re-derived calls from the 5' RACE reads in MiXCR, one entry per CDR3 protein. This table has a few hundred thousand distinct CDR3 sequences, 6.5% to 9.5% appearing once. The sample was also reused in another study, on yellow fever vaccine responses in identical twins.

Material for sequencing was memory (CD45RO+) T cells sorted from blood. These receptors were collected from a woman between 18 and 30 years old in good health.

This clonotype was observed a handful of times. This chain uses TRBV20-1 with TRBJ2-2; 9 bases match TRBD1. The CDR3 contains 14 residues. Germline loops: CDR1 DFQATT, CDR2 SNEGSKA (reference sequence). V lost 3 bases and J lost 7; bases outside the gene matches: 6. The CDR3 protein is CSARIQGAGGELFF. Here the CDR3 DNA reads TGCAGTGCTAGGATACAGGGGGCAGGCGGGGAGCTGTTTTTT.

In its sample, this clonotype was seen once. The chain carries TRBV27 and TRBJ2-3; D may match TRBD1 or TRBD2 (6 bases each). Trimming stripped 6 bases from V and 5 bases from J, with 15 bases between. This CDR3 has 14 residues. CDR1 is MNHEY and CDR2 is SMNVEV in the germline V gene (reference sequence). Written as DNA, the CDR3 is TGTGCCAGCAGGCCGGGGGCTGCAGGAGATACGCAGTATTTT. Encoded protein: CASRPGAAGDTQYF.

The chain couples TRBV5-1 to TRBJ1-3; D is possibly TRBD1 (5 bases). CDR1 SGHRS and CDR2 YFSETQ come from the germline V gene. The CDR3 runs to 14 residues. V lost 3 bases, J lost 4 bases, and 11 bases lay in between. CDR3 nucleotide sequence: TGCGCCAGCAGCTGGGACCTAGGGGGAAACACCATATATTTT. This sequence encodes CASSWDLGGNTIYF.

The chain joins TRBV6-1 to TRBJ2-2, with 7 bases matching TRBD2. CDR3 length: 14 residues. Germline V CDR1 and CDR2: MNHNS, SASEGT. V lost 5 bases to trimming and J lost 5 bases; unmatched junction nucleotides: 5. The CDR3: CASSKNGGTGELFF. The CDR3 DNA sequence: TGTGCCAGCAGTAAAAACGGGGGGACCGGGGAGCTGTTTTTT.

This clonotype has just a few counts. The chain recombines TRBV6-1 with TRBJ2-2; the match to TRBD1 covers 7 bases. Looked up from germline, CDR1 is MNHNS and CDR2 is SASEGT. J was trimmed by 5 bases and V by 7 bases; bases with no gene match: 13. The CDR3 loop spans 16 amino acids. The CDR3 bases are TGTGCCAGCACTCTGCTAGGCAGGGGGAAGACCGGGGAGCTGTTTTTT. This gives the protein CASTLLGRGKTGELFF.

With regard to this clonotype: Germline is not matched at one junction end, which may reflect a read error. The rearrangement uses TRBV5-1 and TRBJ2-3; 7 positions agree with TRBD2. The CDR3 has 14 residues. Looked up from germline, CDR1 is SGHRS and CDR2 is YFSETQ. The CDR3 protein is CARSLGGRTDTQYF. The CDR3 region has the DNA TGCGCCCGCAGCTTGGGAGGGCGGACAGATACGCAGTATTTT.

The chain links TRBV20-1 to TRBJ1-5, with D possibly matching TRBD1 (5 bases). There are 16 residues in the CDR3. The V end was cut by 0 bases, the J end by 5 bases, with 17 bases between. The germline gives CDR1 DFQATT, CDR2 SNEGSKA (reference sequence). The CDR3 DNA sequence: TGCAGTGCTAGAGATGTAGCCAGGGCAGAGGATCAGCCCCAGCATTTT. Amino acid sequence: CSARDVARAEDQPQHF.

This clonotype was detected ten times or more. The chain couples TRBV20-1 to TRBJ2-5; no clear D gene. In germline, CDR1 is DFQATT, CDR2 SNEGSKA (reference sequence). V was cut by 6 bases and J by 5 bases, with 10 bases left in between. The CDR3 is 11 residues long. CDR3 loop: CSARPEETQYF. DNA for the CDR3: TGCAGTGCCCGACCCGAGGAGACCCAGTACTTC.

There are many counts of this clonotype. This chain connects TRBV28 to TRBJ2-1; D possibly uses TRBD1 or TRBD2 (5 bases each). Trimming shortened V by 7 bases and J by 15 bases, and 19 bases separated the two germline ends. Germline CDR1 reads MDHEN; CDR2 reads SYDVKM. The length of the CDR3 is 12 residues. The chain's CDR3 is CASNLNRDRWFF. Here the CDR3 DNA reads TGTGCCAGCAACTTAAACCGGGACCGGTGGTTCTTC.

The chain is built from TRBV6-2 or TRBV6-3 and TRBJ2-3; unclear D gene. This CDR3 is 14 amino acids long. Trimming pared 2 bases from V and 3 bases from J, leaving 9 bases between. Germline CDR1 reads MNHEY; CDR2 reads SVGEGT. Here the CDR3 reads CASSYIPETDTQYF. CDR3 DNA: TGTGCCAGCAGTTACATACCAGAAACAGATACGCAGTATTTT.

The rearrangement links TRBV11-3 to TRBJ2-1, with D perhaps matching TRBD2 (5 bases). V gave up 5 bases and J gave up 4 bases, with 15 bases separating them. Germline assignment: CDR1 SGHNT and CDR2 YENEEA. This CDR3 has 15 amino acids. For the CDR3, the DNA is TGTGCCAGCAGCCCCATAGCGTCGGTTTACAATGAGCAGTTCTTC. Translating it yields CASSPIASVYNEQFF.

The gene calls are TRBV20-1 and TRBJ1-5; 9 bases align to TRBD1. V lost 1 base, J lost 2 bases, and 12 bases stayed unmatched. Per the germline V gene, CDR1 is DFQATT and CDR2 is SNEGSKA (reference sequence). CDR3 length: 18 amino acids. CDR3 nucleotides: TGCAGTGCTAGAGGGGCCGGGACAGGGTTAATGGGCAATCAGCCCCAGCATTTT. Protein sequence: CSARGAGTGLMGNQPQHF.

This clonotype was detected a few times. The rearrangement uses TRBV7-9 and TRBJ2-2; D perhaps matches TRBD1 (6 bases). V was cut by 6 bases and J by 7 bases, with 18 bases left in between. The CDR3 contains 15 residues. Germline CDR1 is SEHNR and CDR2 is FQNEAQ (reference sequence). This CDR3 is CASRGAGDRDGELFF. The CDR3 nucleotides read TGTGCCAGCAGAGGGGCAGGGGATCGAGACGGGGAGCTGTTTTTT. The full variable domain, completed using reference TRBV7-9 and TRBJ2-2, is DTGVSQNPRHKITKRGQNVTFRCDPISEHNRLYWYRQTLGQGPEFLTYFQNEAQLEKSRLLSDRFSAERPKGSFSTLEIQRTEQGDSAMYLCASRGAGDRDGELFFGEGSRLTVL.

This clonotype was recorded many times. The gene calls are TRBV13 and TRBJ2-5; D remains unclear. This CDR3 region has 14 residues. CDR1 is PRHDT, CDR2 FYEKMQ, per germline (reference sequence). The V and J ends lost 4 bases and 5 bases respectively, with 14 bases between them. CDR3 amino acids: CASSSPDSKETQYF. Here the CDR3 DNA reads TGTGCCAGCAGCTCGCCGGATTCGAAGGAGACCCAGTACTTC.

The rearrangement uses TRBV6-1 and TRBJ1-6; D call uncertain. Germline V lookup: CDR1 MNHNS, CDR2 SASEGT. This CDR3 is 9 amino acids long. Between the trimmed V and J ends, which lost 6 bases and 10 bases, there was a span of 1 base. CDR3 coding DNA: TGTGCCAGCAGCTCACCCCTCCACTTT. Its protein is CASSSPLHF.

This clonotype was counted between two and nine times. The J gene is TRBJ2-3, the V gene TRBV4-2, with 9 bases identical to TRBD2. Germline CDR1 LGHNA, CDR2 YNFKEQ. This CDR3 is built from 16 residues. Germline trimming cut 2 bases from V and 3 bases from J; bases unmatched to any gene: 6. In nucleotides, the CDR3 is TGTGCCAGCAGCCAACTTAGCGGGGGAGAAACAGATACGCAGTATTTT. Its translation: CASSQLSGGETDTQYF.

This chain joins TRBV5-1 and TRBJ2-3, with 8 bases that match TRBD1. Germline loops: CDR1 SGHRS, CDR2 YFSETQ. The CDR3 runs 14 residues. Losses at the gene ends were 4 bases for V and 1 base for J; bases not matched to a gene: 2. The CDR3 region is CASSQGQGTDTQYF. CDR3 nucleotide sequence: TGCGCCAGCAGCCAGGGACAGGGCACAGATACGCAGTATTTT.

The rearrangement uses TRBV5-1 and TRBJ2-3, with a possible D match to TRBD1 (5 bases). Germline CDR1 SGHRS, CDR2 YFSETQ. Trimming cost V 2 bases and J 0 bases, with 13 bases left between them. The CDR3 runs 16 residues. The CDR3 region is CASSFGQGSSTDTQYF. The CDR3 region has the DNA TGCGCCAGCAGCTTTGGTCAGGGCTCTAGCACAGATACGCAGTATTTT. The full variable domain, its missing parts supplied by reference TRBV5-1 and TRBJ2-3, is KAGVTQTPRYLIKTRGQQVTLSCSPISGHRSVSWYQQTPGQGLQFLFEYFSETQRNKGNFPGRFSGRQFSNSRSEMNVSTLELGDSALYLCASSFGQGSSTDTQYFGPGTRLTVL.

V usage is TRBV7-9 and J usage is TRBJ2-7, with 9 positions matching TRBD1. Germline V lookup: CDR1 SEHNR, CDR2 FQNEAQ (reference sequence). Germline trimming cut 2 bases from V and 8 bases from J; bases unmatched to any gene: 7. This CDR3 contains 14 residues. The CDR3 DNA reads TGTGCCAGCAGCTTATCGGGACAGGGTTCGAAGCAGTACGTC. Translated, it gives CASSLSGQGSKQYV.

The chain joins TRBV6-6 to TRBJ1-2, with TRBD1 identical over 9 bases. The CDR3 loop spans 12 amino acids. CDR1 is MNHNY and CDR2 is SVGAGI in the germline V gene (reference sequence). For the CDR3, the DNA is TGTGCTGTCAAACAGGGGGCTGAAGGCTACACCTTC. Protein sequence: CAVKQGAEGYTF.

This clonotype has a count of ten or more. V gene TRBV27 combines with J gene TRBJ2-3; the match to TRBD2 covers 10 bases. The CDR3 sequence is 18 residues long. Germline lookup yields CDR1 MNHEY and CDR2 SMNVEV (reference sequence). Trimming removed 3 bases from V and 1 base from J; junction bases left unmatched: 10. The CDR3 nucleotides are TGTGCCAGCAGTTTGCACCCTAGCGGGGGTTCTGGCACAGATACGCAGTATTTT. It translates to CASSLHPSGGSGTDTQYF.

This rearrangement joins TRBV11-2 to TRBJ1-4, with TRBD1 as a possible D gene (5 bases). V lost 1 base and J 7 bases, leaving 13 bases between the germline ends. CDR3 length: 15 amino acids. Germline V CDR1 and CDR2: SGHAT, FQNNGV. The CDR3 sequence is CASSLGGARGEKLFF. Here the CDR3 DNA reads TGTGCCAGCAGCTTAGGAGGGGCTCGAGGTGAAAAACTGTTTTTT.

V gene TRBV28 combines with J gene TRBJ2-3; D remains ambiguous. The CDR3 has 11 residues. CDR1 is MDHEN and CDR2 is SYDVKM in the germline V gene. V lost 7 bases and J lost 6, with 8 bases in between. The CDR3 loop is CASTSRDTQYF. CDR3 coding DNA: TGTGCCAGCACCTCCCGGGATACGCAGTATTTT.

There are a few counts of this clonotype. This sequence joins TRBV20-1 and TRBJ1-1; possibly TRBD1 for D (6 bases). The CDR3 runs 14 residues. Germline V gene data show CDR1 as DFQATT and CDR2 as SNEGSKA (reference sequence). Trimming pared 7 bases from V and 5 bases from J, leaving 20 bases between. The CDR3 DNA reads TGCAGTGGTCTAGAACAAACAGGGATAACTGAAGCTTTCTTT. Its protein product is CSGLEQTGITEAFF.

Many counts were recorded for this clonotype. J is TRBJ2-7 and V is TRBV7-8; tentative D call: TRBD1 (7 bases). The germline gives CDR1 SGHVS, CDR2 FQNEAQ. V lost 1 base to trimming and J lost 4 bases, with 11 bases between them. This CDR3 is 14 amino acids long. The DNA for the CDR3 is TGTGCCAGCAGCTTAGGGCAGGGGGGTTACGAGCAGTACGTC. This codes for CASSLGQGGYEQYV.

The table lists this clonotype with a few counts. The chain combines TRBV10-1 with TRBJ2-2; 8 bases are shared with TRBD1. V was pared by 5 bases and J by 1 base, with 3 bases of the junction left unmatched. Germline loops: CDR1 WNHNN, CDR2 SYGVQD (reference sequence). CDR3 length: 15 amino acids. The CDR3 region is CASSRQGLNTGELFF. Written as DNA, the CDR3 is TGCGCCAGCAGTCGACAGGGGTTGAACACCGGGGAGCTGTTTTTT.

CDR3: CASSFLSDTQYF. CDR3 DNA: TGTGCCAGCAGCTTCCTGTCAGATACGCAGTATTTT. The chain uses TRBV13 and TRBJ2-3; D ambiguous. There are 12 residues in the CDR3. Deletions cut 3 bases from V and 4 bases from J, with 5 bases between. Germline CDR1 PRHDT, CDR2 FYEKMQ (reference sequence). The whole variable domain, filled in from reference TRBV13 and TRBJ2-3, reads AAGVIQSPRHLIKEKRETATLKCYPIPRHDTVYWYQQGPGQDPQFLISFYEKMQSDKGSIPDRFSAQQFSDYHSELNMSSLELGDSALYFCASSFLSDTQYFGPGTRLTVL.

This clonotype appeared a few times. The rearrangement links TRBV20-1 to TRBJ1-2; D remains unclear. The CDR3 spans 12 residues. The germline V and J ends were trimmed by 6 bases and 3 bases, with 11 bases remaining between them. Looked up from germline, CDR1 is DFQATT and CDR2 is SNEGSKA (reference sequence). The chain's CDR3 is CSAPGSHYGYTF. The CDR3 DNA reads TGCAGTGCCCCCGGGAGTCACTATGGCTACACCTTC.

This clonotype was recorded many times. The chain employs TRBV10-3 and TRBJ2-3; 7 positions agree with TRBD2. The CDR3 covers 15 residues. The ends lost 7 bases at V and 1 base at J; junction bases unmatched: 8. The germline V gene encodes CDR1 ENHRY and CDR2 SYGVKD. The CDR3 sequence: CAIKEGGEGTDTQYF. The CDR3 DNA reads TGTGCCATCAAGGAGGGAGGGGAAGGCACAGATACGCAGTATTTT.

The chain joins TRBV6-1 to TRBJ2-5, with 10 bases aligning to TRBD2. The CDR3 runs 15 residues. The trim removed 6 bases at V and 3 bases at J, leaving 7 bases unmatched. Germline CDR1 MNHNS, CDR2 SASEGT. CDR3 residues: CASSKGSGGEETQYF. The CDR3 DNA is TGTGCCAGCAGCAAGGGGAGCGGGGGGGAAGAGACCCAGTACTTC.

This clonotype was observed many times. J is TRBJ2-2 and V is TRBV5-1, with TRBD2 matching over 12 bases. This CDR3 is built from 16 residues. V was pared by 3 bases and J by 4 bases, with 4 bases of the junction left unmatched. CDR1 and CDR2 from the germline V gene are SGHRS and YFSETQ. The CDR3 sequence is CASSWTSGASTGELFF. The CDR3 region has the DNA TGCGCCAGCAGCTGGACTAGCGGGGCCAGCACCGGGGAGCTGTTTTTT.